Each of the 3 T cell receptor beta chains below was sequenced from the same sample in a study of shared clonotypes between healthy human individuals. Libraries were prepared by immunoSEQ multiplex PCR; TCRdb keeps only in-frame clonotypes and omits some of them. The table includes approximately 940,000 clones, over 75% detected once. The sample taken for sequencing was memory CD4+ T cells sorted from blood. Subset indicated: CD45RA-negative fraction. The receptors shown here come from a man aged 18 to 29 in good health.

This sequence joins TRBV30 and TRBJ2-1; D is perhaps TRBD1 (6 bases). There are 15 residues in the CDR3. Germline loops: CDR1 GTSNPN, CDR2 SVGIG (reference sequence). V dropped 3 bases and J dropped 7 bases, with 19 bases sitting between them. In nucleotides, the CDR3 is TGTGCCTGGAGAGCAGGGGAACTAGGAAAAAATGAGCAGTTCTTC. It specifies CAWRAGELGKNEQFF.

J is TRBJ1-5 and V is TRBV6-5; the D gene is possibly TRBD1 (6 bases). CDR1 and CDR2 from the germline V gene are MNHEY and SVGAGI. The CDR3 spans 16 residues. V dropped 4 bases and J dropped 7 bases, with 20 bases sitting between them. In nucleotides, the CDR3 is TGTGCCAGCAGTTTGACGGGGGCGCGAGGAGGGCAGCCCCAGCATTTT. It translates to CASSLTGARGGQPQHF.

The CDR3 reads CASRIFASGAYGYTF. Here the CDR3 DNA reads TGTGCCAGCAGGATTTTTGCCTCCGGGGCATATGGCTACACCTTC. The chain employs TRBV2 and TRBJ1-2, with D possibly matching TRBD1 (5 bases). Germline V CDR1 and CDR2: SNHLY, FYNNEI. The V gene lost 6 bases and the J gene lost 5 bases, with 19 bases spanning the gap. The CDR3 spans 15 residues.